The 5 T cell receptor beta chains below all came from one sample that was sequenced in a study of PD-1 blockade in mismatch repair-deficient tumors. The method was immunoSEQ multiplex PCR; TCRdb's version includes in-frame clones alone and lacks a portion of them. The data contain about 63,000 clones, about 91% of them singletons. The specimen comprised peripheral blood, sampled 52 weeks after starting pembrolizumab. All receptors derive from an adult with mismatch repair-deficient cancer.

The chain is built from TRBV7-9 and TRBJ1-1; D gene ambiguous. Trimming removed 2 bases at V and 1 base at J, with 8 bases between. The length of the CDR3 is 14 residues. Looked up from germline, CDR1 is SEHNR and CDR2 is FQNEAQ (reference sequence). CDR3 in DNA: TGTGCCAGCAGCTTATTATTGGAGAACACTGAAGCTTTCTTT. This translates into CASSLLLENTEAFF.

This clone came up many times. The CDR3 here is CASSLGTGGNKQYF. The DNA for the CDR3 is TGTGCCAGCAGCCTCGGGACAGGGGGAAACAAGCAGTACTTC. The chain combines TRBV7-8 with TRBJ2-7, with TRBD1 matching 11 bases. Germline loops: CDR1 SGHVS, CDR2 FQNEAQ. V dropped 5 bases and J dropped 8; count of bases not matched to a gene: 8. This CDR3 is 14 amino acids long.

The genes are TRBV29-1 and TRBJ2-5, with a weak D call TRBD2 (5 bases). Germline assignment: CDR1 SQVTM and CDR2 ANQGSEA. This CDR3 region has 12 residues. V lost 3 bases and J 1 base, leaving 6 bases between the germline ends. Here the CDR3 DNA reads TGCAGCGTTGACGCGGGCCAAGAGACCCAGTACTTC. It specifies CSVDAGQETQYF.

Written as DNA, the CDR3 is TGTGCCAGCAGTTCTAGGGGTCTGGGCAATCAGCCCCAGCATTTT. Its translation is CASSSRGLGNQPQHF. This rearrangement joins TRBV28 to TRBJ1-5; the D gene is possibly TRBD1 (5 bases). CDR1 and CDR2 from the germline V gene are MDHEN and SYDVKM. Trimming removed 4 bases at V and 2 bases at J, with 12 bases between. The CDR3 spans 15 residues.

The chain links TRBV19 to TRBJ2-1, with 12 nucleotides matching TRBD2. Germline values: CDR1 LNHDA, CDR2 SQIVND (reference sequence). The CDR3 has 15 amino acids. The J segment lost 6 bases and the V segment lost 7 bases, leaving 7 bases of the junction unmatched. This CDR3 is CASNLLAGGPNEQFF. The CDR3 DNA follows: TGTGCCAGTAACCTCCTAGCGGGAGGGCCCAATGAGCAGTTCTTC.